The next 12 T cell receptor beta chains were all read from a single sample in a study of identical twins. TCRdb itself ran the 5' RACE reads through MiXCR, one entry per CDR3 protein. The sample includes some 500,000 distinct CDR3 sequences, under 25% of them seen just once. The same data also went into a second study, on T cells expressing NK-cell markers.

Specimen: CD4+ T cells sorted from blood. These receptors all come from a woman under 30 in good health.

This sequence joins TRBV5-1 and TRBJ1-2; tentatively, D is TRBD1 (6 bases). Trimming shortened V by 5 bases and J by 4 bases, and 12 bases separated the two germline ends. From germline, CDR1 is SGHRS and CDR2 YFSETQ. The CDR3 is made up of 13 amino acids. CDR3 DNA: TGCGCCAGCAGGGAAACAGGGACCTATGGCTACACCTTC. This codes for CASRETGTYGYTF.

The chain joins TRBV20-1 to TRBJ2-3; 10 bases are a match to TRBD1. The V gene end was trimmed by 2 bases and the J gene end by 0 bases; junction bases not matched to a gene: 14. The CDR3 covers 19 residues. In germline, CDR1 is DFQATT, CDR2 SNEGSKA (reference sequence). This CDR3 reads CSARKGQGLVGVSTDTQYF. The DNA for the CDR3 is TGCAGTGCTAGAAAGGGACAGGGGCTTGTCGGGGTTAGCACAGATACGCAGTATTTT.

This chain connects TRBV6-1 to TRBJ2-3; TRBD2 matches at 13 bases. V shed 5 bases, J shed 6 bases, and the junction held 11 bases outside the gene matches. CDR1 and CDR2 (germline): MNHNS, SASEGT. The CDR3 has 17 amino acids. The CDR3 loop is CASSPWRGLAGEDTQYF. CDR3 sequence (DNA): TGTGCCAGCAGTCCCTGGCGCGGACTAGCGGGAGAGGATACGCAGTATTTT.

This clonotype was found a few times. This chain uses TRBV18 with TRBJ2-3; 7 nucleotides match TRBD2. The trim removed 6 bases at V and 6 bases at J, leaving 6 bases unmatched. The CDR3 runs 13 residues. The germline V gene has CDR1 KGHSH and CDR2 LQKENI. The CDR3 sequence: CASSSGAGDTQYF. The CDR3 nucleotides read TGTGCCAGCTCGAGCGGGGCCGGCGATACGCAGTATTTT.

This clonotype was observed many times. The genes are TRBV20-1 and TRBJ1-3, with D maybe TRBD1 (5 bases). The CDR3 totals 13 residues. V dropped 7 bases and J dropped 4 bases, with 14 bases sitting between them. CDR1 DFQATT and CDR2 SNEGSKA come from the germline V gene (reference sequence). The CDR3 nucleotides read TGCAGTGTCTCGGGGGGATCGGGAAACACCATATATTTT. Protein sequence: CSVSGGSGNTIYF.

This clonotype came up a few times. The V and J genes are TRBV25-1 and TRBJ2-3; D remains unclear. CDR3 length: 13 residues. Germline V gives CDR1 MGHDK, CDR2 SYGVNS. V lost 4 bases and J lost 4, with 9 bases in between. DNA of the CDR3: TGTGCCAGCAGTGGGCATCGGCCAGATACGCAGTATTTT. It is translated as CASSGHRPDTQYF.

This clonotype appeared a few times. This chain's CDR3 is CATSTDRVNNQPQHF. The CDR3 DNA is TGTGCCACCAGCACCGACAGGGTCAATAATCAGCCCCAGCATTTT. J is TRBJ1-5 and V is TRBV15; 7 bases are a match to TRBD1. Germline CDR1 LNHNV, CDR2 YYDKDF (reference sequence). The V segment lost 4 bases and the J segment 4 bases; nucleotides outside the gene matches: 7. The CDR3 consists of 15 residues. Complete variable domain (other parts from reference TRBV15 and TRBJ1-5): DAMVIQNPRYQVTQFGKPVTLSCSQTLNHNVMYWYQQKSSQAPKLLFHYYDKDFNNEADTPDNFQSRRPNTSFCFLDIRSPGLGDTAMYLCATSTDRVNNQPQHFGDGTRLSIL.

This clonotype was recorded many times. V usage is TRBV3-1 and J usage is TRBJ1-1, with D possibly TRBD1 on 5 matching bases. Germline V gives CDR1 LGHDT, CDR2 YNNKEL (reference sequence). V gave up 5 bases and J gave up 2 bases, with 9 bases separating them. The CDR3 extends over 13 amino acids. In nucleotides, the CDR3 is TGTGCCAGCAGCAGAAGGACAAACACTGAAGCTTTCTTT. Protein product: CASSRRTNTEAFF.

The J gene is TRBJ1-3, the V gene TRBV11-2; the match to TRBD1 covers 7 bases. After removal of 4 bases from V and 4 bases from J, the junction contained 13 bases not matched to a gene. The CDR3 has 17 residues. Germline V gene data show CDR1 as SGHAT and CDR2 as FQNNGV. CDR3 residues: CASSSTKLPGQGNTIYF. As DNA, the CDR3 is TGTGCCAGCAGCTCGACAAAACTCCCGGGACAGGGAAACACCATATATTTT. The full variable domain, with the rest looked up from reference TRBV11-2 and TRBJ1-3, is EAGVAQSPRYKIIEKRQSVAFWCNPISGHATLYWYQQILGQGPKLLIQFQNNGVVDDSQLPKDRFSAERLKGVDSTLKIQPAKLEDSAVYLCASSSTKLPGQGNTIYFGEGSWLTVV.

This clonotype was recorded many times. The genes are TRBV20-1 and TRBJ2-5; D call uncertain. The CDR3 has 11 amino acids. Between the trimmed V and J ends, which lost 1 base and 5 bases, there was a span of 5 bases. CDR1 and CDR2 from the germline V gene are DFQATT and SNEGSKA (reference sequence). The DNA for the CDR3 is TGCAGTGCTAGAGCCCCGGAGACCCAGTACTTC. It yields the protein CSARAPETQYF.

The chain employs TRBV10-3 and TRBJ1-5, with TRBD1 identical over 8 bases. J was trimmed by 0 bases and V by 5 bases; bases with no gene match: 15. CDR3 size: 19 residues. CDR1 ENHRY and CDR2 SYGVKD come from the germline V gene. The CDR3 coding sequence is TGTGCCATCAGTCCTTCGGACAGGGCAAGAGTCTATAGCAATCAGCCCCAGCATTTT. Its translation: CAISPSDRARVYSNQPQHF.

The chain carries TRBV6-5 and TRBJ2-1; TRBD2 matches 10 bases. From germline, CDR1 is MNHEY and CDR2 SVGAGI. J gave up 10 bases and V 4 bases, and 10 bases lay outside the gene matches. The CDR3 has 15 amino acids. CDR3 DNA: TGTGCCAGCAGTTGCTTAGCGGGGGGATTTGGAGAGCAGTTCTTC. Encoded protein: CASSCLAGGFGEQFF.